This T cell receptor (beta chain) was captured by sequencing in a study of blood T cell repertoires in COVID-19. Across the study: Spain, Italy and the United States supplied samples that represented acute and convalescent COVID-19.

Study processing details: Counts of nucleated cells, estimated from reference gene primer amplification, were obtained. Sequenced by immunoSEQ multiplex PCR; TCRdb stores in-frame clones only, minus some. The V and J calls and the clone size are those of that table, but D and trimming were determined from the DNA. The table records some 350,000 clones, roughly nine tenths of them present only once. What was sequenced was PBMCs or T cells enriched from blood (not recorded which). This clonotype was obtained from a man aged 18 to 29 who had recovered from COVID-19.

The DNA of the CDR3 is TGTGCCAGCAGACCTTTTACGGACAATGAAGCTTTCTTT. Translated, it gives CASRPFTDNEAFF. The rearrangement uses TRBV12-3 or TRBV12-4 and TRBJ1-1; tentatively, D is TRBD1 (5 bases). This CDR3 contains 13 residues. The ends were cut back, 6 bases at V and 7 bases at J, with 15 bases in the middle.